Listed below are T cell receptor beta chains from one sample, sequenced in a study of beta chain features in type 1 diabetes. Generated by immunoSEQ multiplex PCR, the TCRdb table keeps only in-frame clones and is missing some. The top ten clones hold roughly 2% of a sample with roughly 150,000 clones, 11% of them seen once. Sequenced material: central memory CD4+ T cells from blood. Receptors originate from a man aged 18 to 35 in good health. CDR3s include the opening cysteine and the closing phenylalanine or tryptophan. The D gene is left open where the match is weak. Some rows have no size entry. The others give once, few or many, or a class for an expanded clone.

v_gene	d_gene	j_gene	abundance	CDR3aa	CDR3nt
TRBV7-2	NA	TRBJ2-7	NA	CASAGALAREQYF	TGTGCCAGCGCGGGGGCACTTGCAAGAGAGCAGTACTTC
TRBV28	NA	TRBJ2-5	few	CASSGDTDAQYF	TGTGCCAGCAGCGGGGACACTGATGCCCAGTACTTC
TRBV4-3	NA	TRBJ1-5	NA	CASSQVAGSSNQPQHF	TGCGCCAGCAGCCAAGTAGCGGGGTCTAGCAATCAGCCCCAGCATTTT
TRBV27	TRBD1	TRBJ1-1	many	CASSLTGSRQGKGEAFF	TGTGCCAGCAGTTTAACGGGCTCACGACAGGGAAAGGGAGAAGCTTTCTTT
TRBV4-3	NA	TRBJ2-5	few	CASSQGARGMETQYF	TGCGCCAGCAGCCAGGGGGCAAGGGGGATGGAGACCCAGTACTTC
TRBV18	NA	TRBJ2-3	NA	CASSSLSTDTQYF	TGTGCCAGCTCATCGCTAAGCACAGATACGCAGTATTTT
TRBV7-3	NA	TRBJ2-3	many	CASSSQGQTLDTQYF	TGTGCCAGCAGCTCTCAAGGACAGACCTTAGATACGCAGTATTTT
TRBV9	NA	TRBJ2-5	few	CARSVGTDEETQYF	TGTGCCAGGAGCGTTGGGACCGATGAAGAGACCCAGTACTTC
TRBV28	NA	TRBJ1-5	few	CASSYPSGQGNNQPQHF	TGTGCCAGCAGTTACCCCTCTGGGCAGGGTAACAATCAGCCCCAGCATTTT
TRBV7-2	TRBD2	TRBJ2-3	NA	CASSLGGRMDTQYF	TGTGCCAGCAGCTTAGGCGGGAGAATGGATACGCAGTATTTT
TRBV28	NA	TRBJ2-5	many	CASSFGSGRQETQYF	TGTGCCAGCAGTTTTGGCTCGGGAAGACAAGAGACCCAGTACTTC
TRBV6-5	TRBD1	TRBJ2-1	few	CASSYSYSRRGNEQFF	TGTGCCAGCAGTTACTCGTATTCACGCAGGGGGAATGAGCAGTTCTTC
TRBV11-2	NA	TRBJ2-5	NA	CASSPPPGEETQYF	TGTGCCAGCAGCCCGCCCCCAGGAGAAGAGACCCAGTACTTC
TRBV14	TRBD1	TRBJ1-5	NA	CASSPGQTGNQPQHF	TGTGCCAGCAGCCCGGGACAGACGGGCAATCAGCCCCAGCATTTT
TRBV2	NA	TRBJ1-1	few	CASSLDSNTEAFF	TGTGCCAGCAGTCTGGACAGTAACACTGAAGCTTTCTTT
TRBV6-6	NA	TRBJ2-7	NA	CASTRTAKGYEQYF	TGTGCCAGCACTAGGACAGCAAAGGGCTACGAGCAGTACTTC
TRBV30	NA	TRBJ1-1	NA	CAWRGSIPYGFEAFF	TGTGCCTGGAGGGGTAGTATACCGTACGGTTTTGAAGCTTTCTTT
TRBV4-1	NA	TRBJ2-3	NA	CASSFSSAESSSTDTQYF	TGCGCCAGCAGTTTCTCTAGCGCCGAAAGTAGTAGCACAGATACGCAGTATTTT
TRBV5-1	NA	TRBJ1-3	few	CASSLEPRRGNTIYF	TGCGCCAGCAGCTTGGAGCCCCGACGAGGAAACACCATATATTTT
TRBV5-1	NA	TRBJ1-5	NA	CASSLEGGSNQPQHF	TGCGCCAGCAGCTTGGAGGGAGGTAGCAATCAGCCCCAGCATTTT
TRBV30	NA	TRBJ1-2	NA	CAWVRRSPHGYTF	TGTGCCTGGGTAAGACGGAGCCCCCATGGCTACACCTTC
TRBV27	TRBD1	TRBJ1-2	NA	CASSLGQGNRGGYTF	TGTGCCAGCAGCCTGGGACAGGGTAATAGAGGTGGCTACACCTTC
TRBV7-7	NA	TRBJ2-3	NA	CASSLNGQGDTQYF	TGTGCTAGCAGCTTAAACGGTCAGGGAGATACGCAGTATTTT
TRBV7-2	NA	TRBJ2-3	NA	CASSRQSRTDRTDTQYF	TGTGCCAGCAGTCGTCAGTCTCGGACAGATCGCACAGATACGCAGTATTTT
TRBV28	TRBD1	TRBJ1-1	few	CASSPGQAPTEAFF	TGTGCCAGCAGTCCGGGACAGGCCCCCACTGAAGCTTTCTTT
TRBV29-1	NA	TRBJ2-1	many	CSVAPTANEQFF	TGCAGCGTTGCCCCTACGGCCAATGAGCAGTTCTTC
TRBV5-6	NA	TRBJ2-7	NA	CASSRDYEQYF	TGTGCCAGCAGCCGAGATTACGAGCAGTACTTC
TRBV7-2	TRBD2	TRBJ2-1	NA	CASTPPGLAGGNEQFF	TGTGCCAGCACCCCTCCCGGGCTAGCGGGGGGCAATGAGCAGTTCTTC
TRBV7-2	NA	TRBJ2-2	many	CASSPSRSAGELFF	TGTGCCAGCAGCCCATCGAGATCCGCCGGGGAGCTGTTTTTT
TRBV2	NA	TRBJ2-3	NA	CASTGLTKADTQYF	TGTGCCTCGACTGGGCTCACCAAGGCAGATACGCAGTATTTT
TRBV7-8	NA	TRBJ2-5	NA	CASSALQGGKTQYF	TGTGCCAGCAGCGCTTTACAGGGGGGGAAGACCCAGTACTTC